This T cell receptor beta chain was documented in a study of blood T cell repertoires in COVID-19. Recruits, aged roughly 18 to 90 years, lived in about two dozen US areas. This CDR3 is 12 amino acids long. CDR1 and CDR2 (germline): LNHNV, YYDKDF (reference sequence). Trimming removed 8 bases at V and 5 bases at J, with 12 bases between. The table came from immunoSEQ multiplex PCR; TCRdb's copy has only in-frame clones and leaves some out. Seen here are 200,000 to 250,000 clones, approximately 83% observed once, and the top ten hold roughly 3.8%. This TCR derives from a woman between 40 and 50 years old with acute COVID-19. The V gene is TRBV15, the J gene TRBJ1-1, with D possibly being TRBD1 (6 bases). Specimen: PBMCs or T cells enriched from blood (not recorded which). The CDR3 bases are TGTGCCACCGCAAACAGGGAAACTGAAGCTTTCTTT. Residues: CATANRETEAFF.